This T cell receptor (beta chain) is drawn from a study of cytomegalovirus exposure and HLA in healthy donors. Repertoires were generated with immunoSEQ multiplex PCR, while TCRdb's copy carries only in-frame clones and drops some. Here the sample spans fewer than 250,000 clones, around four fifths being singletons. This CDR3 has 14 amino acids. V was pared by 2 bases and J by 4 bases, with 11 bases between. CDR1 MGHDK and CDR2 SYGVNS come from the germline V gene. The rearrangement links TRBV25-1 to TRBJ1-1; tentative D call: TRBD1 (6 bases). This TCR derives from a woman aged 18-30 years in good health and CMV-seronegative. The sequenced material came from PBMCs. The CDR3 DNA is TGTGCCAGCAGTGAACCACGAGGGGGCACTGAAGCTTTCTTT. It yields the protein CASSEPRGGTEAFF. Supplemented by reference TRBV25-1 and TRBJ1-1, the full variable domain reads EADIYQTPRYLVIGTGKKITLECSQTMGHDKMYWYQQDPGMELHLIHYSYGVNSTEKGDLSSESTVSRIRTEHFPLTLESARPSHTSQYLCASSEPRGGTEAFFGQGTRLTVV.